The 5 T cell receptor beta chains given below trace back to one sample, sequenced in a study of cytomegalovirus exposure and HLA in healthy donors (dated by TCRdb to 2015 to 2018). Library prep was done by the immunoSEQ multiplex PCR assay. A mixture of 60 forward primers for TCR Vbeta segments and 13 reverse primers for TCR Jbeta segments was used in the multiplex PCR. Here the immuneACCESS table is served through TCRdb, limited to in-frame sequences with V and J called. Missing clones are a known gap in these copies; in checked studies unresolved V genes cover under half, and the rest lacks a known reason. This sample comprises roughly 130,000 clones, approximately 80% of them detected only once. Together, the top ten hold 1% of the sample. The sequenced sample was PBMCs. The origin of the receptors is a human donor in good health.

This clone was found once. The chain has TRBV4-1 and TRBJ2-1, with a weak D call TRBD2 (7 bases). The ends were cut back, 0 bases at V and 3 bases at J, with 15 bases in the middle. Looked up from germline, CDR1 is MGHRA and CDR2 is YSYEKL. The CDR3 covers 17 residues. The CDR3 sequence: CASSQDPTGGVYNEQFF. The CDR3, as DNA: TGCGCCAGCAGCCAAGACCCGACGGGGGGCGTCTACAATGAGCAGTTCTTC.

This chain uses TRBV19 with TRBJ2-7; 7 bases agree with TRBD2. J gave up 6 bases and V 3 bases, and 11 bases lay outside the gene matches. Germline CDR1 is LNHDA and CDR2 is SQIVND (reference sequence). The CDR3 sequence is 15 residues long. CDR3 in amino acids: CASSISAGTKGEQYF. In DNA, the CDR3 is TGTGCCAGTAGTATTTCTGCCGGGACTAAAGGCGAGCAGTACTTC.

The genes are TRBV19 and TRBJ1-1; D perhaps matches TRBD1 (5 bases). Germline assignment: CDR1 LNHDA and CDR2 SQIVND (reference sequence). The CDR3 runs to 15 residues. Between the trimmed V and J ends, which lost 0 bases and 2 bases, there was a span of 10 bases. DNA for the CDR3: TGTGCCAGTAGTATAGAACGAACAGGAAACACTGAAGCTTTCTTT. Translation: CASSIERTGNTEAFF.

This clone was seen a single time. The J gene is TRBJ2-7, the V gene TRBV20-1, with D possibly TRBD1 on 5 matching bases. The CDR3 sequence is 11 residues long. The V end lost 6 bases, the J end lost 1 base, and 7 bases lay between the germline ends. Per germline, CDR1 DFQATT and CDR2 SNEGSKA (reference sequence). The CDR3 DNA reads TGCAGTGCAAGACAGTCCTACGAGCAGTACTTC. It codes for CSARQSYEQYF.

The rearrangement uses TRBV19 and TRBJ2-1, with 11 bases that match TRBD2. CDR1 and CDR2 from the germline V gene are LNHDA and SQIVND (reference sequence). With V trimmed by 4 bases and J by 5 bases, 10 bases remained unmatched. The length of the CDR3 is 17 residues. The CDR3 loop is CASSRPTKTSGDNEQFF. CDR3 sequence (DNA): TGTGCCAGTAGTAGGCCCACTAAGACTAGCGGGGACAATGAGCAGTTCTTC.